This TCR beta chain was sequenced in a study of cytomegalovirus exposure and HLA in healthy donors. Study-level findings and limits: Most TCRs appeared rarely, but some public TCRs recurred in many donors. Using the classifier, cytomegalovirus status was reportedly diagnosed with high specificity and sensitivity. Overall, roughly 150 TCR beta chains were annotated as cytomegalovirus-associated.

Sequenced by immunoSEQ multiplex PCR; TCRdb stores in-frame clones only, minus some. The sample lists 260,000 or so clones; around nine tenths were seen once. This CDR3 is 15 amino acids long. With 5 bases clipped from V and 5 bases from J, the junction kept 9 bases outside the gene matches. CDR1 is MNHNY, CDR2 SVGAGI, per germline (reference sequence). With respect to this clone: What it binds is unknown.

J is TRBJ2-1 and V is TRBV6-6; 7 bases map to TRBD2. Specimen: PBMCs. This TCR was recovered from a man aged 18 to 30 in good health and CMV-seronegative. The CDR3 DNA follows: TGTGCCAGCAGTGCCGGACTAGTGCTGAACAATGAGCAGTTCTTC. Its translation: CASSAGLVLNNEQFF.